This T cell receptor (beta chain) comes out of a study of patients and donors after allogeneic stem cell transplantation. The CDR3 consists of 15 residues. V trimming: 2 bases; J trimming: 1 base; junction bases outside the gene matches: 5. Germline-derived CDR1 and CDR2 are SGHKS and YYEKEE (reference sequence). In TCRdb, the RT-PCR reads were re-called with MiXCR into one record per CDR3 protein. Counted here are about 410,000 distinct CDR3 sequences, approximately 16% occurring once; the ten biggest clones make up just over 7%. This rearrangement joins TRBV5-5 to TRBJ1-1, with 7 bases lining up with TRBD1. This receptor was taken from a human donor who was either an allogeneic HSCT recipient or a stem cell or donor lymphocyte infusion donor (not recorded which). It is not recorded whose cells these are; they may come from a transplant donor. Sequencing input: blood, either unsorted or a sorted T cell fraction (not recorded which). The DNA for the CDR3 is TGTGCCAGCAGCTTAATACAGGGGCGGAACACTGAAGCTTTCTTT. Amino acid sequence: CASSLIQGRNTEAFF.